Below, one TCR beta chain is given with its context. This clone was observed a single time. This receptor's antigen is unknown. Per-base quality was not reported, and no clone a single base away is much larger than it. Participants in the prospective study were aged 18 to 89 years, lived in 24 United States geographic areas, and enrolled through a virtual design. To assign participants to cohorts, the prospective study relied on clinical history that participants themselves reported in a screening survey and a study questionnaire. Recovered participants in ImmuneRACE Cohort 3 were defined by two consecutive negative NP/OP PCR tests, clearance by a healthcare professional, or resolution of symptoms. In the prospective study, mobile phlebotomists collected whole blood, serum and a nasopharyngeal or oropharyngeal swab from each participant. Prospective study participants could optionally give additional blood draws and questionnaires over an approximately 2-month period. Before DNA extraction, blood samples from the prospective study were shipped at room temperature or frozen.

This sample is drawn from a study of blood T cell repertoires in COVID-19 (dated by TCRdb to the early 2020s). As for the study more broadly: Collaborator samples came from the United States, Italy and Spain and covered acute and convalescent phases of COVID-19. The material from the prospective study consisted of cDNA or gDNA derived from T cells, B-cell-depleted T cells, or PBMCs. The dataset comprised deeply sampled blood TCRbeta repertoires from subjects exposed to, actively infected with, or recovered from COVID-19. The repertoires were released in a freely available public database meant as a resource for research on the immune response to SARS-CoV-2. Samples came from the ongoing ImmuneRACE study (first 160 participants) plus 1,254 subjects from 6 global collaborators. The sample metadata nearly always contained a de-identified subject ID, COVID-19 status, age in years and sex. HLA class I and class II types, where available, came from metadata supplied by the sample provider rather than from assay-based typing.

Study-level results and caveats: Clinical and demographic metadata were provided uncurated, with the amount varying by source and participant.

The immunoSEQ Assay, a bias-controlled multiplex PCR, was used to amplify TCRbeta CDR3 regions from genomic DNA. As for the original processing: The number of nucleated cells in each sample was estimated from the amplification of reference gene primers within the assay. Sequence reads were collapsed and filtered to measure the absolute abundance of every unique TCRbeta CDR3 rearrangement. Productive Simpson clonality was computed per sample as the square root of Simpson's diversity index over productive rearrangements. In its TCRdb copy, this immuneACCESS table keeps in-frame sequences only and misses some clones. Where compared with another copy, unresolved V genes explain less than half of these, and the others have no known cause. D and trimming come from the DNA, and the V and J calls and clone size come from that table. Here the sample has about 460,000 clones; around 85% occur a single time. The ten most abundant clones make up 8% to 9.5% of the sample.

The origin of this receptor is an older woman who had recovered from COVID-19. Sequenced input: PBMCs or T cells enriched from blood (not recorded which).

In nucleotide form, the sequence is TGTGCCAGCAAGAGGGGACTAGCGTATAATGAGCAGTTCTTC. The resulting protein is CASKRGLAYNEQFF. The chain joins TRBV6-5 to TRBJ2-1, with 10 bases aligning to TRBD2. There are 14 amino acids in the CDR3, from cysteine to phenylalanine inclusive. Just the 42-base CDR3 DNA is kept, in frame starting at base 1. V is trimmed back by 7 bases and J by 7 bases, and the junction contains 7 bases that no gene match accounts for. The CDR1 and CDR2 encoded by the germline V gene are MNHEY and SVGAGI.